This T cell receptor (beta chain) was obtained from a study of T cell responses to AZD1222 COVID-19 vaccine. CDR1 and CDR2 (germline): WNHNN, SYGVQD (reference sequence). Trimming removed 6 bases at V and 0 bases at J, with 8 bases between. The CDR3 sequence is 13 residues long. Libraries were prepared by immunoSEQ multiplex PCR; TCRdb keeps only in-frame clonotypes and omits some of them. The sample gives about 200,000 clones, approximately 93% of which show up once; around 1% is in the top ten. The rearrangement links TRBV10-1 to TRBJ1-1; D not resolved. This specimen consisted of peripheral blood, obtained 28 days after the second AZD1222 dose. The TCR comes from an adult who received the AZD1222 COVID-19 vaccine. Here the CDR3 DNA reads TGCGCCAGCAGGCCGGAGCTGAACACTGAAGCTTTCTTT. It yields the protein CASRPELNTEAFF.